These 31 T cell receptor beta chains came from one sample sequenced in a study of T cell changes during pregnancy in multiple sclerosis. Assay used: immunoSEQ multiplex PCR; TCRdb lists only in-frame clones, some missing. Counted here are some 50,000 clones, under 95% occurring once; the ten biggest clones make up about 3%. The sequencing used CD8+ T cells from peripheral blood mononuclear cells, collected in the second trimester of pregnancy. The source is a female donor with multiple sclerosis, enrolled in a pregnancy study.

This rearrangement joins TRBV29-1 to TRBJ1-2; 10 positions match TRBD1. CDR3 size: 13 residues. J was trimmed by 2 bases and V by 6 bases; bases with no gene match: 3. The germline V gene encodes CDR1 SQVTM and CDR2 ANQGSEA. The DNA for the CDR3 is TGCAGCGTACCGGGACAGGGGAACTATGGCTACACCTTC. It is translated as CSVPGQGNYGYTF.

The V and J genes are TRBV27 and TRBJ1-2; maybe TRBD1 (5 bases). The germline V gene has CDR1 MNHEY and CDR2 SMNVEV (reference sequence). Trimming removed 5 bases at V and 4 bases at J, with 17 bases between. The CDR3 has 15 amino acids. CDR3 residues: CASSPGGFGTYGYTF. The CDR3 DNA reads as TGTGCCAGCAGTCCGGGGGGGTTTGGAACCTATGGCTACACCTTC.

The V call is TRBV7-9, the J call TRBJ2-7, with TRBD2 matching 7 bases. Trimming cost V 5 bases and J 12 bases; bases outside gene matches: 10. This CDR3 is built from 12 residues. The germline V gene encodes CDR1 SEHNR and CDR2 FQNEAQ (reference sequence). CDR3 coding DNA: TGTGCCAGCAGCCCAGGGAGGGTCGACATGTACTTC. This encodes CASSPGRVDMYF.

The chain has TRBV6-5 and TRBJ2-7; 9 positions match TRBD1. The CDR3 runs to 14 residues. V lost 4 bases to trimming and J lost 5 bases; unmatched junction nucleotides: 6. Germline V gene sequence: CDR1 MNHEY, CDR2 SVGAGI. CDR3 region: CASSSPGQGHEQYF. The CDR3 DNA is TGTGCCAGCAGTTCCCCGGGACAGGGCCACGAGCAGTACTTC.

The CDR3 spells CASSATSGGYNEQFF. The CDR3, as DNA: TGTGCCAGCAGCGCGACTAGCGGGGGGTATAATGAGCAGTTCTTC. This rearrangement joins TRBV6-6 to TRBJ2-1; TRBD2 agrees at 13 bases. The junction had 6 bases not matched to a gene; V was cut back by 6 bases and J by 7 bases. The germline CDR1 and CDR2 sequences are MNHNY and SVGAGI (reference sequence). The CDR3 covers 15 residues.

The DNA of the CDR3 is TGTGCCAGCAGTATCACCCCGGGACAGAATTCACCCCTCCACTTT. Its translation is CASSITPGQNSPLHF. The rearrangement joins TRBV6-1 to TRBJ1-6, with TRBD1 matching 7 bases. Per the germline V gene, CDR1 is MNHNS and CDR2 is SASEGT. This CDR3 is 15 amino acids long. The V gene end was trimmed by 5 bases and the J gene end by 7 bases; junction bases not matched to a gene: 8.

The chain uses TRBV9 and TRBJ2-2; 9 nucleotides align to TRBD2. The J segment lost 0 bases and the V segment lost 0 bases, leaving 6 bases of the junction unmatched. The CDR3 runs to 18 residues. Germline values: CDR1 SGDLS, CDR2 YYNGEE. The CDR3 loop reads CASSVGVTSGPNTGELFF. The CDR3 DNA reads as TGTGCCAGCAGCGTAGGTGTGACTAGCGGACCGAACACCGGGGAGCTGTTTTTT.

The rearrangement joins TRBV19 to TRBJ2-3; 8 bases agree with TRBD2. The CDR3 is 14 residues long. Looked up from germline, CDR1 is LNHDA and CDR2 is SQIVND (reference sequence). The trim removed 8 bases at V and 7 bases at J, leaving 11 bases unmatched. The CDR3 DNA is TGTGCCAGTGGGAATGCGGGGGGTATGAATACGCAGTATTTT. Translation: CASGNAGGMNTQYF.

This clone was found once. J is TRBJ2-5 and V is TRBV2, with D possibly matching TRBD2 (5 bases). Germline assignment: CDR1 SNHLY and CDR2 FYNNEI. Trimming removed 1 base at V and 5 bases at J, with 11 bases between. The CDR3 consists of 14 residues. Here the CDR3 DNA reads TGTGCCAGCAGTGAAGTAGTTAGCGTCGAGACCCAGTACTTC. This sequence encodes CASSEVVSVETQYF.

The genes are TRBV6-6 and TRBJ1-5, with D hard to call. Germline V gene sequence: CDR1 MNHNY, CDR2 SVGAGI (reference sequence). Trimming removed 0 bases from V and 1 base from J, with 7 bases in between. The length of the CDR3 is 15 residues. CDR3 nucleotide sequence: TGTGCCAGCAGTTACTCGATAACAAGCAATCAGCCCCAGCATTTT. Translating it yields CASSYSITSNQPQHF.

The chain has TRBV7-8 and TRBJ2-1, with 9 nucleotides matching TRBD2. Germline V CDR1 and CDR2: SGHVS, FQNEAQ. The CDR3 loop spans 15 amino acids. The trim removed 5 bases at V and 8 bases at J, leaving 10 bases unmatched. In DNA form, the CDR3 reads TGTGCCAGCAGCATAGGGGGTAGCGGGGGAGATGAGCAGTTCTTC. It translates to CASSIGGSGGDEQFF.

This chain connects TRBV6-5 to TRBJ1-1; 7 nucleotides match TRBD1. The length of the CDR3 is 12 residues. The V gene's germline CDR1 is MNHEY and CDR2 SVGAGI. V lost 8 bases and J lost 4; bases outside the gene matches: 4. The CDR3 is CASGRGSTEAFF. The CDR3 region has the DNA TGTGCCAGCGGCAGGGGGTCCACTGAAGCTTTCTTT.

Notes on this clone: The sample carries other DNA sequences with the same CDR3. CDR3 amino acids: CASSMTGGRNEQFF. The CDR3 region has the DNA TGTGCCAGTAGTATGACCGGTGGGCGCAATGAGCAGTTCTTC. This rearrangement joins TRBV19 to TRBJ2-1; D is unresolved. The CDR3 spans 14 residues. V dropped 3 bases and J dropped 6 bases, with 12 bases sitting between them. Germline lookup yields CDR1 LNHDA and CDR2 SQIVND (reference sequence).

The chain recombines TRBV9 with TRBJ2-5, with 7 bases fitting TRBD2. CDR3 length: 14 amino acids. Trimming removed 3 bases from V and 4 bases from J; junction bases left unmatched: 6. Germline CDR1 reads SGDLS; CDR2 reads YYNGEE. CDR3 nucleotide sequence: TGTGCCAGCAGCGCCAAAAGCGGGGTAGAGACCCAGTACTTC. Its protein product is CASSAKSGVETQYF. Using reference TRBV9 and TRBJ2-5 for the parts outside the CDR3, the full variable domain is DSGVTQTPKHLITATGQRVTLRCSPRSGDLSVYWYQQSLDQGLQFLIQYYNGEERAKGNILERFSAQQFPDLHSELNLSSLELGDSALYFCASSAKSGVETQYFGPGTRLLVL.

The chain recombines TRBV4-1 with TRBJ1-2; 9 bases match TRBD1. V shed 3 bases and J 4 bases; nucleotides not matched to a gene: 12. Germline CDR1 reads MGHRA; CDR2 reads YSYEKL. CDR3 length: 17 residues. The CDR3 here is CASSHDYRDRDIYGYTF. Here the CDR3 DNA reads TGCGCCAGCAGCCATGATTACCGGGACAGGGATATCTATGGCTACACCTTC.

The chain couples TRBV29-1 to TRBJ1-5; the D is unclear. With 4 bases removed from V and 7 bases from J, the gap between germline ends came to 14 bases. The CDR3 is 13 residues long. Germline V CDR1 and CDR2: SQVTM, ANQGSEA. In nucleotides, the CDR3 is TGCAGCGTTGGAATTACCGAGGGCCAGCCCCAGCATTTT. This translates into CSVGITEGQPQHF.

The chain has TRBV19 and TRBJ2-7, with a tentative D call TRBD1 (5 bases). The ends were cut back, 4 bases at V and 1 base at J, with 11 bases in the middle. The length of the CDR3 is 14 residues. Germline loops: CDR1 LNHDA, CDR2 SQIVND (reference sequence). The CDR3 loop reads CASSKGWESYEQYF. CDR3 coding DNA: TGTGCCAGTAGTAAGGGGTGGGAATCCTACGAGCAGTACTTC.

The rearrangement links TRBV4-3 to TRBJ2-4, with 7 bases identical to TRBD2. V shed 5 bases, J shed 8 bases, and the junction held 12 bases outside the gene matches. This CDR3 spans 15 amino acids. Germline values: CDR1 LGHNA, CDR2 YSLEER. This CDR3 reads CASSFTYRGGDIQYF. The CDR3 nucleotides are TGCGCCAGCAGCTTCACATACCGCGGGGGTGACATTCAGTACTTC.

This chain uses TRBV11-2 with TRBJ2-1; TRBD1 matches at 8 bases. The CDR3 is made up of 15 amino acids. Unmatched junction bases numbered 6, after V lost 3 bases and J lost 5 bases. The germline V gene encodes CDR1 SGHAT and CDR2 FQNNGV. The CDR3 DNA sequence: TGTGCCAGCAGCTTGATCAGGGGGCAACACAATGAGCAGTTCTTC. Its protein is CASSLIRGQHNEQFF.

Remarks on this clone: One junction end disagrees with the germline gene, perhaps due to a read error. The rearrangement joins TRBV4-1 to TRBJ1-4; D is ambiguous. CDR1 and CDR2 (germline): MGHRA, YSYEKL. The CDR3 totals 12 residues. DNA of the CDR3: TGCGCCAGCAGCCAAGATCCCCAGGAATTAACTTTT. It codes for CASSQDPQELTF.

This sequence joins TRBV9 and TRBJ1-5, with D maybe TRBD1 (6 bases). The ends were cut back, 3 bases at V and 4 bases at J, with 11 bases in the middle. Per germline, CDR1 SGDLS and CDR2 YYNGEE. This CDR3 spans 14 amino acids. The CDR3 nucleotides read TGTGCCAGCAGCGGGTCAGGGGCAAATCAGCCCCAGCATTTT. This gives the protein CASSGSGANQPQHF.

The chain couples TRBV6-5 to TRBJ2-3, with TRBD2 matching 8 bases. The germline V gene has CDR1 MNHEY and CDR2 SVGAGI. Losses at the gene ends were 5 bases for V and 5 bases for J; bases not matched to a gene: 9. This CDR3 has 15 amino acids. In DNA form, the CDR3 reads TGTGCCAGCAGTCCTACCGGGGGGGCCCAAGATACGCAGTATTTT. Its translation: CASSPTGGAQDTQYF.

This sequence joins TRBV9 and TRBJ2-2; maybe TRBD1 (5 bases). Germline V gene data show CDR1 as SGDLS and CDR2 as YYNGEE. V lost 1 base and J lost 2, with 12 bases in between. The CDR3 has 16 amino acids. CDR3 region: CASSVPRGGNTGELFF. Written as DNA, the CDR3 is TGTGCCAGCAGCGTACCAAGGGGCGGCAACACCGGGGAGCTGTTTTTT.

The chain links TRBV11-3 to TRBJ2-1; D perhaps matches TRBD2 (5 bases). Germline values: CDR1 SGHNT, CDR2 YENEEA. The CDR3 totals 14 residues. The germline V and J ends were trimmed by 0 bases and 9 bases, with 12 bases remaining between them. Here the CDR3 DNA reads TGTGCCAGCAGCTTAGATCCCCGGGGAATTGAGCAGTTCTTC. This translates into CASSLDPRGIEQFF. The full variable domain, its missing parts supplied by reference TRBV11-3 and TRBJ2-1, is EAGVVQSPRYKIIEKKQPVAFWCNPISGHNTLYWYLQNLGQGPELLIRYENEEAVDDSQLPKDRFSAERLKGVDSTLKIQPAELGDSAVYLCASSLDPRGIEQFFGPGTRLTVL.

J is TRBJ2-1 and V is TRBV7-7, with D unclear. The germline V gene encodes CDR1 SSHAT and CDR2 FNYEAQ (reference sequence). This CDR3 is 16 amino acids long. Trimming cost V 1 base and J 5 bases, with 15 bases left between them. The CDR3 nucleotides read TGTGCCAGCAGCTTAGGTATTCCTAGATCCGACAATGAGCAGTTCTTC. Its protein product is CASSLGIPRSDNEQFF.

The chain is built from TRBV19 and TRBJ1-1, with D possibly being TRBD1 (6 bases). Trimming stripped 5 bases from V and 0 bases from J, with 28 bases between. Germline CDR1 reads LNHDA; CDR2 reads SQIVND (reference sequence). CDR3 size: 20 residues. The CDR3 protein is CASSPPPFTGTIAMNTEAFF. CDR3 DNA sequence: TGTGCCAGTAGTCCCCCCCCCTTCACAGGGACAATCGCGATGAACACTGAAGCTTTCTTT.

The V call is TRBV7-9, the J call TRBJ2-3; 7 bases line up with TRBD2. The CDR3 spans 13 residues. Germline CDR1 and CDR2: SEHNR and FQNEAQ (reference sequence). With 5 bases clipped from V and 11 bases from J, the junction kept 10 bases outside the gene matches. Here the CDR3 DNA reads TGTGCCAGCAGCGCCAAACTAGCGAGAAAGCAGTATTTT. Protein sequence: CASSAKLARKQYF.

The V and J genes are TRBV27 and TRBJ2-5; a weak D match, TRBD1 (6 bases). This CDR3 is built from 14 residues. The germline V gene encodes CDR1 MNHEY and CDR2 SMNVEV (reference sequence). V gave up 7 bases and J gave up 2 bases, with 14 bases separating them. CDR3 bases: TGTGCCAGCAATCCCGGGACAAGTCAAGAGACCCAGTACTTC. Translation: CASNPGTSQETQYF.

V gene TRBV7-6 combines with J gene TRBJ2-1; TRBD2 agrees at 14 bases. Germline CDR1 SGHVS, CDR2 FNYEAQ. V dropped 4 bases and J dropped 8; count of bases not matched to a gene: 13. The length of the CDR3 is 18 residues. CDR3 residues: CASSSITGTSGGGDEQFF. The CDR3 nucleotides are TGTGCCAGCAGCTCAATAACCGGGACTAGCGGGGGCGGGGATGAGCAGTTCTTC.

The chain joins TRBV9 to TRBJ2-2; weak D call: TRBD1 (6 bases). From germline, CDR1 is SGDLS and CDR2 YYNGEE. The CDR3 is 16 residues long. The V end was cut by 4 bases, the J end by 0 bases, with 13 bases between. CDR3 bases: TGTGCCAGCAGCCCCCCGACAGGATCGAACACCGGGGAGCTGTTTTTT. Its protein is CASSPPTGSNTGELFF.

The chain recombines TRBV7-6 with TRBJ2-1; 10 bases are a match to TRBD2. The CDR3 runs to 15 residues. CDR1 SGHVS and CDR2 FNYEAQ come from the germline V gene. The J segment lost 11 bases and the V segment lost 1 base, leaving 8 bases of the junction unmatched. For the CDR3, the DNA is TGTGCCAGCAGCTTAGTTTCCAGCGGGGGGGGGAAGCAGTTCTTC. Translating gives CASSLVSSGGGKQFF.